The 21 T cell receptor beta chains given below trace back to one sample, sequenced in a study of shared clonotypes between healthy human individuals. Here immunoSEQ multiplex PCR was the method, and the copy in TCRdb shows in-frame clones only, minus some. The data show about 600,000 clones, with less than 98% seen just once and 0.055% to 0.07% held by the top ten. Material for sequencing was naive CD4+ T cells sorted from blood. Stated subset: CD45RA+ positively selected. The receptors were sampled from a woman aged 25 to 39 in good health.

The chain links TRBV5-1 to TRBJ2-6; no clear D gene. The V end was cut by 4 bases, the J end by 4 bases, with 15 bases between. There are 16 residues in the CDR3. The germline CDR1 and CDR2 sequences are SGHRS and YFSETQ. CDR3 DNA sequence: TGCGCCAGCAGCGCTTCCCTGGGTGCCGGGGCCAACGTCCTGACTTTC. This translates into CASSASLGAGANVLTF.

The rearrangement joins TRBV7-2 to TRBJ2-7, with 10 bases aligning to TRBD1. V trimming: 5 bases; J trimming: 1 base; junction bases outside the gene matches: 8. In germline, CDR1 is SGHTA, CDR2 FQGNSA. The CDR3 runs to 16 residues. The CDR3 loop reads CASSQRDRGLSYEQYF. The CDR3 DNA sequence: TGTGCCAGCAGCCAACGGGACAGGGGATTATCCTACGAGCAGTACTTC.

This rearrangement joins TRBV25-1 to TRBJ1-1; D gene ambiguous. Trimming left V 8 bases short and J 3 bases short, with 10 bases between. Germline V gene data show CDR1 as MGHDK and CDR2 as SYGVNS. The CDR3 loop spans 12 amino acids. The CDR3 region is CASAEDYTEAFF. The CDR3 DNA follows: TGTGCCAGCGCGGAGGATTACACTGAAGCTTTCTTT.

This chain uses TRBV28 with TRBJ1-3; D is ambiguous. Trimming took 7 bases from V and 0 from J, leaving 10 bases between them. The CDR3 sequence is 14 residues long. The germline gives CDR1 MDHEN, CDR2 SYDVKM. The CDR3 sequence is CASTDTSSGNTIYF. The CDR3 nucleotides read TGTGCCAGCACCGATACCTCCTCTGGAAACACCATATATTTT.

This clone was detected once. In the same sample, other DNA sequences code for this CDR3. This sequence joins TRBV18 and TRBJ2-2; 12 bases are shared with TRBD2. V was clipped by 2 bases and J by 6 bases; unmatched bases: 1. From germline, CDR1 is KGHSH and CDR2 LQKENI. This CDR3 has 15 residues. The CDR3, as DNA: TGTGCCAGCTCACCAGGACTAGCGGGGTCCGGGGAGCTGTTTTTT. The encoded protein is CASSPGLAGSGELFF.

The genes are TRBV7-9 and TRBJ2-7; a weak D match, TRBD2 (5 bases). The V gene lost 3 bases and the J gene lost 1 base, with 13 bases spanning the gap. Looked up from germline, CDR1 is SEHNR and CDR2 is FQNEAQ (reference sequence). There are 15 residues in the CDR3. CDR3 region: CASSLEDFGSYEQYF. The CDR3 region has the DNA TGTGCCAGCAGCTTGGAGGACTTTGGTTCCTACGAGCAGTACTTC.

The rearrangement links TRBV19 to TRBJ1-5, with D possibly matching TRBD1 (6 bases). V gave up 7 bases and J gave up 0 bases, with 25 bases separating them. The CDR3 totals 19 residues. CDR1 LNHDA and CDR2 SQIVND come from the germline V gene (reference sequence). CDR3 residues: CASTPGWHREPDSNQPQHF. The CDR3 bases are TGTGCCAGTACTCCGGGCTGGCACAGGGAACCCGATAGCAATCAGCCCCAGCATTTT.

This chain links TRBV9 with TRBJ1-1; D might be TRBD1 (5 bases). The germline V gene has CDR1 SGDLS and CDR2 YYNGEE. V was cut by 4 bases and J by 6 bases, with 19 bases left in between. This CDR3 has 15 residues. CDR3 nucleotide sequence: TGTGCCAGCAGCAGGAACGGGGGTGGAGGTTCTGAAGCTTTCTTT. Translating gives CASSRNGGGGSEAFF.

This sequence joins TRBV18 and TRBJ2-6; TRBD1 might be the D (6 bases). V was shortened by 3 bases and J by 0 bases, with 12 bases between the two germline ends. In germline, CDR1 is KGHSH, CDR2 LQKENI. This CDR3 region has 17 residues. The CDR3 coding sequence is TGTGCCAGCTCACCGGGACACGCCACCTCTGGGGCCAACGTCCTGACTTTC. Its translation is CASSPGHATSGANVLTF.

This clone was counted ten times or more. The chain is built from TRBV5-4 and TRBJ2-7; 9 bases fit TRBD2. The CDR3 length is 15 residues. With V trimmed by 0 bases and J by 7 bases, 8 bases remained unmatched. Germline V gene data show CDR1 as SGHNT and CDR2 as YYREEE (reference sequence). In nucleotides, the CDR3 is TGTGCCAGCAGCTTGGTACTAGCGGGCTCGTTGGAGCAGTACTTC. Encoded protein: CASSLVLAGSLEQYF.

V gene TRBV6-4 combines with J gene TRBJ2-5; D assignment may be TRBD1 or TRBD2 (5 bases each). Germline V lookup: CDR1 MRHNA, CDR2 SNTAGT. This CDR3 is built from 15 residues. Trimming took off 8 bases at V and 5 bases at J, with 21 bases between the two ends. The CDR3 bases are TGTGCCAGCCCAAAGGAGGTGGGGCGAAGGGAGACCCAGTACTTC. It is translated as CASPKEVGRRETQYF.

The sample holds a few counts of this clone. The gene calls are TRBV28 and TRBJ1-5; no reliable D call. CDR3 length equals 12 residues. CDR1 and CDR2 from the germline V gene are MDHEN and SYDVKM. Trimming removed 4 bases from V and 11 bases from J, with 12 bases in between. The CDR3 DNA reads TGTGCCAGCAGTTACACATCATCAGCCCAGCATTTT. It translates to CASSYTSSAQHF.

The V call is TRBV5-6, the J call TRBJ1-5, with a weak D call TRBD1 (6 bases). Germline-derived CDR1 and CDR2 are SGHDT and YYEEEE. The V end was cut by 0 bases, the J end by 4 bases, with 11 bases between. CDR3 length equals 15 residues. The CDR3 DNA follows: TGTGCCAGCAGCTTGGGGGCAACAGGGAATCAGCCCCAGCATTTT. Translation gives CASSLGATGNQPQHF.

The CDR3 bases are TGTGCCAGCAGCCAAGATCAAGGGACGACCTACAATGAGCAGTTCTTC. Protein sequence: CASSQDQGTTYNEQFF. The chain links TRBV4-2 to TRBJ2-1, with D perhaps being TRBD1 or TRBD2 (5 bases each). CDR1 and CDR2 (germline): LGHNA, YNFKEQ. Between the trimmed V and J ends, which lost 0 bases and 2 bases, there was a span of 11 bases. The CDR3 extends over 16 amino acids.

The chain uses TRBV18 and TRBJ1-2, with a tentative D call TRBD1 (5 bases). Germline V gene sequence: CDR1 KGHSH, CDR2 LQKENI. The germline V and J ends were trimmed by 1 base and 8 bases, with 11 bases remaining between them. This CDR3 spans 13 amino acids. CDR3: CASSPQGRKGYTF. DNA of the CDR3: TGTGCCAGCTCACCACAGGGGAGAAAGGGCTACACCTTC.

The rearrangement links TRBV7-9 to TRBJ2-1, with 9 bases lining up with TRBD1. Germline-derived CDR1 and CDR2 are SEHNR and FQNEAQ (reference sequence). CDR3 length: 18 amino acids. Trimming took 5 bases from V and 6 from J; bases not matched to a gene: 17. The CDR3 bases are TGTGCCAGCAGCCTATTAGGGAGTGGACAGGGGACTGTCAATGAGCAGTTCTTC. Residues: CASSLLGSGQGTVNEQFF.

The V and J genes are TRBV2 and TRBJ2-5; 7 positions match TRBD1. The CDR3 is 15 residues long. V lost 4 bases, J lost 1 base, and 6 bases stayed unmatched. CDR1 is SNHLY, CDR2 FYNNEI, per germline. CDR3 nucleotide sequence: TGTGCCAGCAGTGCCCAGGGACAGACCCAAGAGACCCAGTACTTC. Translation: CASSAQGQTQETQYF.

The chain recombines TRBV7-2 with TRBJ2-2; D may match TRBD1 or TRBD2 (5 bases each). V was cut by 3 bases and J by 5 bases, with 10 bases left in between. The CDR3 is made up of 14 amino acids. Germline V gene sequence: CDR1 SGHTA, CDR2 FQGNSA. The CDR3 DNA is TGTGCCAGCAGCTTCGTTGGGGGAACCGGGGAGCTGTTTTTT. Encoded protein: CASSFVGGTGELFF.

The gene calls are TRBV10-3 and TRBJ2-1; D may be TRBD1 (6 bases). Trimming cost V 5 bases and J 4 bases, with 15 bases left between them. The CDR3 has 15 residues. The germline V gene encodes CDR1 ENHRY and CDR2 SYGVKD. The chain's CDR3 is CAISQTGPGYNEQFF. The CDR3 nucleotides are TGTGCCATCAGTCAAACAGGGCCGGGGTACAATGAGCAGTTCTTC.

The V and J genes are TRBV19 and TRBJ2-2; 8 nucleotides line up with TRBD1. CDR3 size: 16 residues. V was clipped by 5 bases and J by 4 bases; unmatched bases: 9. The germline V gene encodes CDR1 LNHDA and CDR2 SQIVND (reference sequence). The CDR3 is CASSSRGQGSTGELFF. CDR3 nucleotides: TGTGCCAGTAGTTCTCGAGGACAGGGAAGCACCGGGGAGCTGTTTTTT.

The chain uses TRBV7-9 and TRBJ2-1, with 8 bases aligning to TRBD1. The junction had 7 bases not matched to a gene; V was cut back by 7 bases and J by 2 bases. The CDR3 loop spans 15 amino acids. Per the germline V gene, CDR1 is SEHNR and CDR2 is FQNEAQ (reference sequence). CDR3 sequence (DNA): TGTGCCAGCAACCCAACAGGGGGTCCCTACAATGAGCAGTTCTTC. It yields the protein CASNPTGGPYNEQFF.